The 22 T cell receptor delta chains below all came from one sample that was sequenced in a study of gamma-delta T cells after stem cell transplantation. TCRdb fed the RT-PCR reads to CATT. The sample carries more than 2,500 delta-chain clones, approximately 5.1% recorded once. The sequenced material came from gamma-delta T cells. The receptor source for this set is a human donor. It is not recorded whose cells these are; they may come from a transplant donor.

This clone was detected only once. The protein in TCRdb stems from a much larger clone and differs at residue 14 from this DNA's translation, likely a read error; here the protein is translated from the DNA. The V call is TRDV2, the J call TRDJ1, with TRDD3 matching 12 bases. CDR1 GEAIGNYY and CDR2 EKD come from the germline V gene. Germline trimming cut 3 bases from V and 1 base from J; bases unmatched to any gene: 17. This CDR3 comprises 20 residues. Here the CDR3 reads CACDRVLGDTRAGATDKLIF. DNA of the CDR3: TGTGCCTGTGACCGCGTACTGGGGGATACACGTGCTGGGGCCACCGATAAACTCATCTTT.

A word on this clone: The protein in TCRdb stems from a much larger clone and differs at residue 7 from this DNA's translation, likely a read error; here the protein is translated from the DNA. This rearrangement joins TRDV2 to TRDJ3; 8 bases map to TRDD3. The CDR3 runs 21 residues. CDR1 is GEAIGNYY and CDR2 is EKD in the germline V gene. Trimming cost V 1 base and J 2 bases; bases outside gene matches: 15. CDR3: CACDTARGYPSTTWDTRQMFF. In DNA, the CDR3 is TGTGCCTGTGACACAGCAAGGGGATACCCCAGCACCACCTGGGACACCCGACAGATGTTTTTC.

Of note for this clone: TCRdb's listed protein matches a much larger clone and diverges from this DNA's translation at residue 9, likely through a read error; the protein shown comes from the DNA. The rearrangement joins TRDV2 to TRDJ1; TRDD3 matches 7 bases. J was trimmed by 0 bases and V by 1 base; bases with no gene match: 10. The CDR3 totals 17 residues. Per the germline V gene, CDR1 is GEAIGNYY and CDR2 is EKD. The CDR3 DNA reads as TGTGCCTGTGACACGGTGGGGGACTCCGAGGACACCGATAAACTCATCTTT. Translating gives CACDTVGDSEDTDKLIF.

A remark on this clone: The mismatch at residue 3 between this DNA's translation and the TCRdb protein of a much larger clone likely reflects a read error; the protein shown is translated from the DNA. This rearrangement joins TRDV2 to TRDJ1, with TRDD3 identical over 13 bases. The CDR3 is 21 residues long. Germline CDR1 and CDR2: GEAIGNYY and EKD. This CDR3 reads CASDTGLLGDTLGSREGKLIF. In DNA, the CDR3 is TGTGCCAGTGACACCGGATTACTGGGGGATACGCTCGGGAGTCGGGAGGGTAAACTCATCTTT.

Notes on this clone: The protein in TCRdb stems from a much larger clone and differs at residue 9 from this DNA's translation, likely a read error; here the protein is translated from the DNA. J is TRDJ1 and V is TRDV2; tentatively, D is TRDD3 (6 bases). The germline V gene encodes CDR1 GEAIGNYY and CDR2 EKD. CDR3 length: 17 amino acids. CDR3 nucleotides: TGTGCCTGTGACAAAGTGGGGGCTCTAGTTGTGACCGATAAGCTCATCTTT. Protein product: CACDKVGALVVTDKLIF.

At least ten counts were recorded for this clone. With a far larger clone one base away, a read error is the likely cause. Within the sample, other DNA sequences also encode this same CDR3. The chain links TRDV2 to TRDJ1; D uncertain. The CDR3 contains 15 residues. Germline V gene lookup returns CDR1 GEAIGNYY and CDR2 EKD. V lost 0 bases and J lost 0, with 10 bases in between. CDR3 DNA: TGTGCCTGTGACACCATTGGCCTCCACACCGATAAACTCATCTTT. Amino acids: CACDTIGLHTDKLIF.

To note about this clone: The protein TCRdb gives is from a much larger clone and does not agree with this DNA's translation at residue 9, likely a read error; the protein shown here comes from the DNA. The CDR3 protein is CACDTTGGCSSWDTRQMFF. CDR3 DNA sequence: TGTGCCTGTGACACCACTGGGGGCTGTAGCTCCTGGGACACCCGACAGATGTTTTTC. V and J are TRDV2 and TRDJ3; 8 bases are shared with TRDD3. V lost 0 bases and J lost 0; bases outside the gene matches: 6. The V gene's germline CDR1 is GEAIGNYY and CDR2 EKD. This CDR3 is 19 amino acids long.

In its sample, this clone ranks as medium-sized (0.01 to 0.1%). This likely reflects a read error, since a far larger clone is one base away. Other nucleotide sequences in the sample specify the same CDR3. The CDR3 spells CACDTVGENTDKLIF. The CDR3 bases are TGTGCCTGCGACACGGTCGGGGAGAACACCGATAAACTCATCTTT. The chain couples TRDV2 to TRDJ1, with a possible D match to TRDD3 (5 bases). This CDR3 comprises 15 residues. The germline V gene has CDR1 GEAIGNYY and CDR2 EKD.

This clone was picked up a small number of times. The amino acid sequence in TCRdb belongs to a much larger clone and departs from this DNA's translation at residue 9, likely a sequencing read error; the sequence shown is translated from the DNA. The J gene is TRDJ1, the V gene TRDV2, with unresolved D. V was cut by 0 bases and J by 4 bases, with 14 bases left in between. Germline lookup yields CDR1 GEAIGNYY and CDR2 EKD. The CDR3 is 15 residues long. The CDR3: CACDTLGTDNDKLIF. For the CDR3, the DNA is TGTGCCTGTGACACCCTCGGGACGGACAACGATAAACTCATCTTT.

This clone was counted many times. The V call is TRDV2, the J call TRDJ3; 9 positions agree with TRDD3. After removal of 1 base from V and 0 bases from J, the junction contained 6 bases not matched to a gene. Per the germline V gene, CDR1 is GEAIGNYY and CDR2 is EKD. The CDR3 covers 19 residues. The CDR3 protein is CACDTVLGESSWDTRQMFF. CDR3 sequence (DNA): TGTGCCTGTGACACGGTACTGGGGGAAAGCTCCTGGGACACCCGACAGATGTTTTTC.

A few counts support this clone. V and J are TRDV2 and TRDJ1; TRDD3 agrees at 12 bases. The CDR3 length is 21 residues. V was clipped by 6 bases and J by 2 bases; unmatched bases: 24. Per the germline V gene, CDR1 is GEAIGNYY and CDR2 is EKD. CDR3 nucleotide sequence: TGTGCCTGTAACTCCATCCAGATACTGGGGGATACCAGGGGTCGGACCGATAAACTCATCTTT. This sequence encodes CACNSIQILGDTRGRTDKLIF.

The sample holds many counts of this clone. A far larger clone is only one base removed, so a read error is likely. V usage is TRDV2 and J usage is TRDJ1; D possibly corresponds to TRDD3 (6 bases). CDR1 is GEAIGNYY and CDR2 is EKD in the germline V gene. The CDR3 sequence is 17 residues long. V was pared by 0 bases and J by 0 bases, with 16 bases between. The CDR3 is CACDTAGVGLYTDKLIF. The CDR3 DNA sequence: TGTGCCTGTGACACCGCTGGGGTCGGATTATACACCGATAAACTCATCTTT.

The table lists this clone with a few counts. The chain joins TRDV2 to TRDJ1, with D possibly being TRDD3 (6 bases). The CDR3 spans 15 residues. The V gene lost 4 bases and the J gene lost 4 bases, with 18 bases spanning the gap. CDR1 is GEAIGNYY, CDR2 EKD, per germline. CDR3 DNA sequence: TGTGCCTGTGAACTACTGGGCGGGGGTAGCGATAAACTCATCTTT. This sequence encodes CACELLGGGSDKLIF.

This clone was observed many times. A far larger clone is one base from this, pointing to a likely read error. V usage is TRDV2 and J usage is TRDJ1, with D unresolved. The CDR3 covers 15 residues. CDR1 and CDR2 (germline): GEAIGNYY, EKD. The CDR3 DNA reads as TGTGCCTGTGGCACCCTATCCGGTTACACCGATAAACTCATCTTT. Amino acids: CACGTLSGYTDKLIF.

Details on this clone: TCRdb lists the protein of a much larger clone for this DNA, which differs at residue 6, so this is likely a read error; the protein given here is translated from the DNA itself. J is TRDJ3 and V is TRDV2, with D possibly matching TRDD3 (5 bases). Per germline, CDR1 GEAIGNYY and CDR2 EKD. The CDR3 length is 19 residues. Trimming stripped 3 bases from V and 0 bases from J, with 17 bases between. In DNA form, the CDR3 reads TGTGCCTGTGACCATAATGGGGCACCTAGCTCCTGGGACACCCGACAGATGTTTTTC. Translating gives CACDHNGAPSSWDTRQMFF.

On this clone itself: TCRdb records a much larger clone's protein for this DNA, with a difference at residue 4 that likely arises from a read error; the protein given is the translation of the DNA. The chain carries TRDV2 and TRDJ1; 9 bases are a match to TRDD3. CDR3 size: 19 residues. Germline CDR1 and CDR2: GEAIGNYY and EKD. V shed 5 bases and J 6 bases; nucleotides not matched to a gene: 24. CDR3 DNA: TGTGCCTGTGGCACGGTACTGGGGGACACCAGGAGGTCTGAGAATAAACTCATCTTT. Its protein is CACGTVLGDTRRSENKLIF.

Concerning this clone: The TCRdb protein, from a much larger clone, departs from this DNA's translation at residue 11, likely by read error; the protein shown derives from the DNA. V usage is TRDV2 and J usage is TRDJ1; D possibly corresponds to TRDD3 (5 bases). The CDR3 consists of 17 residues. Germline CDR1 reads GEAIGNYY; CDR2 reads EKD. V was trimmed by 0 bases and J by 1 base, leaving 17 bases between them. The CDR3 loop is CACDTVGVGLCTDKLIF. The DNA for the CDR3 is TGTGCCTGTGACACCGTTGGGGTCGGATTATGCACCGATAAACTCATCTTT.

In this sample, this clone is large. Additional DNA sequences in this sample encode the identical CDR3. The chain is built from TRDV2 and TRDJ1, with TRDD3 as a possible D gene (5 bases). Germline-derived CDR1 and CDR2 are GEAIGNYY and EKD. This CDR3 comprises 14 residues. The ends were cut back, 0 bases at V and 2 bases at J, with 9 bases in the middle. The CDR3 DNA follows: TGTGCCTGTGACACCGTACTGGAAACCGATAAACTCATCTTT. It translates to CACDTVLETDKLIF.

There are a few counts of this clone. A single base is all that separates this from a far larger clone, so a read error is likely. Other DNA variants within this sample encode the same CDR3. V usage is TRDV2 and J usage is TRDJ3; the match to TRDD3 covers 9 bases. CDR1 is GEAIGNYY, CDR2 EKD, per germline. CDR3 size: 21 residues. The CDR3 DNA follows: TGTGCCTGTGACACAGCAGGGGGATACCCCAGCACCACCTGGGACACCCGACAGATGTTCTTC. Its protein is CACDTAGGYPSTTWDTRQMFF.

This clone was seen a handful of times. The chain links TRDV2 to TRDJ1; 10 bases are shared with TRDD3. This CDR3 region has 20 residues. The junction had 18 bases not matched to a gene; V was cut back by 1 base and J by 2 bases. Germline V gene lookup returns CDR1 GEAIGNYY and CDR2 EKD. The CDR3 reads CACDTLGDKGPDRMTDKLIF. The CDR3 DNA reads TGTGCCTGTGACACTCTGGGGGATAAGGGACCAGACCGTATGACCGATAAACTCATCTTT.

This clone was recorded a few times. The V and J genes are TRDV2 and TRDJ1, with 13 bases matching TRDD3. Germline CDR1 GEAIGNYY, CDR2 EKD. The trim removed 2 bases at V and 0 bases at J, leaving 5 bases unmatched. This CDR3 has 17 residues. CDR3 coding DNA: TGTGCCTGTGACATACTGGGGGATACGGGGTACACCGATAAACTCATCTTT. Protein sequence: CACDILGDTGYTDKLIF.

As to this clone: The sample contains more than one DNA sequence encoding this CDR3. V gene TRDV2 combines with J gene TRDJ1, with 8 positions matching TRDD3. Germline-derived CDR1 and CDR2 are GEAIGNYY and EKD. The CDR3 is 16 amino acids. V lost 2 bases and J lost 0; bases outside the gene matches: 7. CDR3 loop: CACDILGDFNTDKLIF. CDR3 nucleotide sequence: TGTGCCTGTGACATTCTGGGGGACTTCAACACCGATAAACTCATCTTT.